A selection of T cell receptor beta chains follows, all from one sample in a study of cytomegalovirus exposure and HLA in healthy donors. The protocol was immunoSEQ multiplex PCR, while the TCRdb copy is restricted to in-frame clones and leaves out a portion. This sample contains some 70,000 clones. Specimen: PBMCs. These receptors came from a boy aged 5-17 years in good health and CMV-seronegative. The CDR3 runs from the conserved cysteine through the conserved F or W. D genes are given only for firm matches.

d_gene	v_gene	j_gene	CDR3nt	CDR3aa
-	TRBV5-1	TRBJ2-2	TGCGCCAGCAGCTTCGCCGGGACAATAAGTAGCGGGGAGCTGTTTTTT	CASSFAGTISSGELFF
TRBD1	TRBV19	TRBJ2-6	TGTGCCACAGGGACAGGGGGGTCTGGGGCCAACGTCCTGACTTTC	CATGTGGSGANVLTF
-	TRBV27	TRBJ1-1	TGTGCCAGCAGTTTAGCAGGGAGGAACGGTGAAGCTTTCTTT	CASSLAGRNGEAFF
TRBD1	TRBV2	TRBJ1-5	TGTGCCAGCAGGGGGACAGGAGGCTTTCAGCCCCAGCATTTT	CASRGTGGFQPQHF
-	TRBV30	TRBJ1-1	TGTGCCTGGATTGCACGGGGTTGGGCTGAAGCTTTCTTT	CAWIARGWAEAFF
-	TRBV18	TRBJ1-2	TGTGCCAGCTCACCACCGCGGGGAGACTACACCTTC	CASSPPRGDYTF
TRBD1	TRBV4-2	TRBJ1-3	TGTGCCAGCAGCCAATCGGACAGGACCTCTGGAAACACCATATATTTT	CASSQSDRTSGNTIYF
TRBD1	TRBV19	TRBJ1-5	TGTGCCAGTAGTCTTTGGACAGGGGACAATCAGCCCCAGCATTTT	CASSLWTGDNQPQHF
TRBD1	TRBV9	TRBJ2-1	TGTGCCAGCAGCGTAGGCTGGACAGGGAGCTCCTACAATGAGCAGTTCTTC	CASSVGWTGSSYNEQFF
TRBD2	TRBV29-1	TRBJ2-5	TGCAGCGTTGTACCGGGGGGGCCGGAGTCAGAGACCCAGTACTTC	CSVVPGGPESETQYF
-	TRBV5-8	TRBJ1-2	TGTGCCAGCAGCTTGATATCAGGGGCGCGAGGCTACACCTTC	CASSLISGARGYTF
-	TRBV2	TRBJ2-3	TGTGCCAGCTACAGGGCCCTTCTTGGTACGCAGTATTTT	CASYRALLGTQYF
TRBD2	TRBV5-1	TRBJ2-1	TGCGCCAGCAGCTCGACTAGCGGGAGGGTGGATGAGCAGTTCTTC	CASSSTSGRVDEQFF
-	TRBV27	TRBJ2-3	TGTGCCAGCAGTTTATCCCGGGTTGGCACAGATACGCAGTATTTT	CASSLSRVGTDTQYF
-	TRBV12-5	TRBJ1-2	TGTGCTAGTGGTGGAGAACACGGGACATTCTATGGCTACACCTTC	CASGGEHGTFYGYTF
-	TRBV7-8	TRBJ2-5	TGTGCCAGCAGCCCGGGTGCGAGAGAGGAGACCCAGTACTTC	CASSPGAREETQYF
-	TRBV5-1	TRBJ1-5	TGCGCCAGCAGCTTGGCCGGACGGAGGGATCAGCCCCAGCATTTT	CASSLAGRRDQPQHF
-	TRBV28	TRBJ1-2	TGTGCCAGCAGTTTGCCACCCGGGGGGATGGGTGGCTACACCTTC	CASSLPPGGMGGYTF
TRBD1	TRBV5-6	TRBJ1-3	TGTGCCAGCAGCAGGGACAGCCTCTCTGGAAACACCATATATTTT	CASSRDSLSGNTIYF
TRBD1	TRBV6-6	TRBJ2-7	TGTGCCAGCCAGGGGGCGTACGAGCAGTACTTC	CASQGAYEQYF
-	TRBV6-5	TRBJ1-1	TGTGCCAGCAGTTTTCAAGGGGCGGTCACTGAAGCTTTCTTT	CASSFQGAVTEAFF
TRBD1	TRBV15	TRBJ1-1	TGTGCCACCAGCAGGGGACAGGGATGGGACACTGAAGCTTTCTTT	CATSRGQGWDTEAFF
-	TRBV30	TRBJ2-1	TGTGCCTGGAACCCGAGGGTAGGCAGCAGCTCCTACAATGAGCAGTTCTTC	CAWNPRVGSSSYNEQFF
TRBD1	TRBV6-5	TRBJ1-2	TGTGCCAGCGGTAGTACCGGGACAGTATTTCATGGCTACACCTTC	CASGSTGTVFHGYTF
-	TRBV4-2	TRBJ2-4	TGTGCCAGCAGCCAAGAGATGGTAGAGAGGGACATTCAGTACTTC	CASSQEMVERDIQYF
TRBD1	TRBV25-1	TRBJ1-2	TGTGCCAGCAGTGATCCTCTTGGGGGGGACAGGGCCCGTGGCTACACCTTC	CASSDPLGGDRARGYTF
TRBD2	TRBV19	TRBJ2-6	TGTGCCAGTAGTATCGCTAGCGGGGGGGCGACTGGGGCCAACGTCCTGACTTTC	CASSIASGGATGANVLTF
-	TRBV13	TRBJ2-7	TGTGCCAGCAGCCAGCAAACAGGGCCCTACGAGCAGTACTTC	CASSQQTGPYEQYF
-	TRBV7-8	TRBJ1-6	TGTGCCAGCAGCGCCGAGCGTTGGGGAGCGAGTTCACCCCTCCACTTT	CASSAERWGASSPLHF
-	TRBV9	TRBJ2-2	TGTGCCAGCAGCGTAGTAACGGGGAACACCGGGGAGCTGTTTTTT	CASSVVTGNTGELFF
TRBD1	TRBV30	TRBJ2-7	TGTGCCTGGAGTGAGGGGACAGGGGATTTCTACGAGCAGTACTTC	CAWSEGTGDFYEQYF
-	TRBV4-2	TRBJ1-6	TGTGCCAGCAGCCCATTGGGGAGAGATTCACCCCTCCACTTT	CASSPLGRDSPLHF
-	TRBV7-3	TRBJ1-2	TGTGCCAGCAGCTCAGGGGCCAATAACTATGGCTACACCTTC	CASSSGANNYGYTF
-	TRBV9	TRBJ2-2	TGTGCCAGCAGCCCCCATTCGACAGTGGGTTACACCGGGGAGCTGTTTTTT	CASSPHSTVGYTGELFF
TRBD1	TRBV6-5	TRBJ2-2	TGTGCCAGCGCACAGGGGGGGAACACCGGGGAGCTGTTTTTT	CASAQGGNTGELFF
-	TRBV7-8	TRBJ1-5	TGTGCCAGCAGCTTAGCAACAGGGTTCCAGCCCCAGCATTTT	CASSLATGFQPQHF
TRBD1	TRBV5-1	TRBJ1-3	TGCGCCAGCAGCTTACGACAGGGGACTGGAAACACCATATATTTT	CASSLRQGTGNTIYF
-	TRBV18	TRBJ2-7	TGTGCCAGCTCACCATGGGACGGACTATCAAGCGCCTACGAGCAGTACTTC	CASSPWDGLSSAYEQYF
-	TRBV5-6	TRBJ1-6	TGTGCCAGCAGCTTCCTGGGGCGGAATTCACCCCTCCACTTT	CASSFLGRNSPLHF
TRBD2	TRBV5-6	TRBJ2-5	TGTGCCAGCAGCTGGAGACTAGCGGGGGAACAAGAGACCCAGTACTTC	CASSWRLAGEQETQYF
-	TRBV25-1	TRBJ2-7	TGTGCCAGCAGTGAATGGGACACAGCCTACGAGCAGTACTTC	CASSEWDTAYEQYF
TRBD2	TRBV18	TRBJ2-1	TGTGCCAGCTCACCAATGGGACTACCTATTTACAATGAGCAGTTCTTC	CASSPMGLPIYNEQFF
-	TRBV2	TRBJ1-2	TGTGCCAGCAGGGACGACAGCAACTATGGCTACACCTTC	CASRDDSNYGYTF
-	TRBV6-1	TRBJ2-7	TGTGCCAGCAGTGCCAGGATCACCTACGAGCAGTACTTC	CASSARITYEQYF
-	TRBV29-1	TRBJ2-5	TGCAGCGTTGCCGGGGGAGCGAGGACCTCAGAGACCCAGTACTTC	CSVAGGARTSETQYF
TRBD1	TRBV9	TRBJ2-1	TGTGCCAGCAGCGTAGTGGACAGGGGGAACAATGAGCAGTTCTTC	CASSVVDRGNNEQFF